This T cell receptor beta chain comes out of a study of cytomegalovirus exposure and HLA in healthy donors. V shed 1 base and J shed 1 base, with 4 bases lying between them. CDR3 length: 13 amino acids. Germline V lookup: CDR1 SGHRS, CDR2 YFSETQ. The PCR made use of 60 Vbeta and 13 Jbeta primers. Clones were read by immunoSEQ multiplex PCR, and TCRdb kept only the in-frame ones, dropping some. The table counts roughly 75,000 clones; about 0.83% lies in the top ten. The clonotype originates from a boy younger than 18 in good health and CMV-seronegative. Source material: PBMCs. This chain connects TRBV5-1 to TRBJ2-3, with unresolved D. The CDR3 DNA sequence: TGCGCCAGCAGCTTGTCTGGCACAGATACGCAGTATTTT. Translated: CASSLSGTDTQYF.